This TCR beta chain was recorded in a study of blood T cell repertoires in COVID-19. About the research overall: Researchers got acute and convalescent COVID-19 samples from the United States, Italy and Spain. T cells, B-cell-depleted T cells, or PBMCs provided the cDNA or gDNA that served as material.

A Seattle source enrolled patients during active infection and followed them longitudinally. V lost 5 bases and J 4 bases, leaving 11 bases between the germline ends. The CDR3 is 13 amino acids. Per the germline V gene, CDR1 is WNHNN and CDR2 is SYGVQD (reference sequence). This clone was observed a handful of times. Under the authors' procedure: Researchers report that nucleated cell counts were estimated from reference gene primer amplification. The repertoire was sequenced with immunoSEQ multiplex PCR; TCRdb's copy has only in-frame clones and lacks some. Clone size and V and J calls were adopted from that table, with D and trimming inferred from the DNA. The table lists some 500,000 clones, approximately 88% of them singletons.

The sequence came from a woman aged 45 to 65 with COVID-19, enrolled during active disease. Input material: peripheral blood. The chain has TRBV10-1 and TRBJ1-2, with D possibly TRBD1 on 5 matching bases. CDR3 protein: CASSPGESYGYTF. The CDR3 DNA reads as TGCGCCAGCAGTCCGGGGGAGAGCTATGGCTACACCTTC.